The source of this TCR beta chain is a study of somatic mutations in cytotoxic T cells in rheumatoid arthritis. For the study at large: Sorting by flow gave nearly 100% purity for some V beta antibody-stained T-cell populations, including V beta1+ cells sequenced for TCRB.

Blood donors served as healthy controls; their median age was approximately 53 years (range about 20-75), and more than 50% were female. Repertoires were generated with immunoSEQ multiplex PCR, while TCRdb's copy carries only in-frame clones and drops some. Of about 20,000 clones in the sample, roughly 84% were seen once. This CDR3 spans 14 amino acids. Per germline, CDR1 LNHDA and CDR2 SQIVND (reference sequence). V was clipped by 5 bases and J by 9 bases, with 14 bases between them. The clonotype originates from a woman between 50 and 59 years old in good health. The V and J genes are TRBV19 and TRBJ1-6; tentative D call: TRBD1 (6 bases). The specimen sequenced was CD8+ T cells sorted from blood. CDR3 DNA sequence: TGTGCCAGTAGTCCGGACAGCGGAGGTTCACCCCTCCACTTT. It encodes CASSPDSGGSPLHF.